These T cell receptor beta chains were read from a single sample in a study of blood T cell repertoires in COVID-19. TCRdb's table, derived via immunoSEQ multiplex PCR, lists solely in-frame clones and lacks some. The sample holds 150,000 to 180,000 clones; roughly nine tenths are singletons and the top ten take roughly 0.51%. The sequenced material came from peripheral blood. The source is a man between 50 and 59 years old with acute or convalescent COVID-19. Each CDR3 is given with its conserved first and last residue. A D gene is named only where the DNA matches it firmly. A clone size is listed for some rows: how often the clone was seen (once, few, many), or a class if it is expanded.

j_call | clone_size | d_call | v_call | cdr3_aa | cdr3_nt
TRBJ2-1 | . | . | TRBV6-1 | CASSEARQGFNEQFF | TGTGCCAGCAGTGAAGCGCGGCAGGGTTTCAATGAGCAGTTCTTC
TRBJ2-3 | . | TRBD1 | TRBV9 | CASSVEPGGPTDTQYF | TGTGCCAGCAGCGTTGAACCAGGGGGCCCCACAGATACGCAGTATTTT
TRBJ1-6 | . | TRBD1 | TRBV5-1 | CASSSPDRGEFSPLHF | TGCGCCAGCAGCTCGCCAGACAGGGGTGAATTTTCACCCCTCCACTTT
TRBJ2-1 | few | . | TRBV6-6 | CASRPPLSGAYNEQFF | TGTGCCAGCAGACCCCCCCTCTCGGGAGCGTACAATGAGCAGTTCTTC
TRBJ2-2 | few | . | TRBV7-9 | CASSLVFGDNTGELFF | TGTGCCAGCAGCTTGGTTTTCGGGGATAACACCGGGGAGCTGTTTTTT
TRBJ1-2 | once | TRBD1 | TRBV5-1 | CASSLGQGNYGYTF | TGCGCCAGCAGCTTGGGACAGGGAAACTATGGCTACACCTTC
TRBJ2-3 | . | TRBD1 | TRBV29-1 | CSVTGTGASTDTQYF | TGCAGCGTCACCGGGACAGGGGCGAGCACAGATACGCAGTATTTT
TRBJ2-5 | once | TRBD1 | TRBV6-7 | CASRCRGRGETQYF | TGTGCCAGCAGATGCAGGGGGCGTGGGGAGACCCAGTACTTC
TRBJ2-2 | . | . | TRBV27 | CASSIVVTGELFF | TGTGCCAGCAGTATCGTCGTAACCGGGGAGCTGTTTTTT
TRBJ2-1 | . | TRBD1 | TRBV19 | CASSTPGQLRNEQFF | TGTGCCAGTAGTACCCCGGGACAGCTTAGGAATGAGCAGTTCTTC
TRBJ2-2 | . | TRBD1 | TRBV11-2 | CASSPIGDRSVYTGELFF | TGTGCCAGCAGCCCAATAGGGGACAGGTCCGTCTACACCGGGGAGCTGTTTTTT
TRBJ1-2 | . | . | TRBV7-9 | CASSAGGGYTF | TGTGCCAGCTCCGCCGGGGGTGGCTACACCTTC
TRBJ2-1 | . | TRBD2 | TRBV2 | CASTSSGGVGQFF | TGTGCCAGCACGTCTAGCGGGGGCGTGGGGCAGTTCTTC
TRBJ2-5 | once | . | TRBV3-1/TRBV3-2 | CASSQSSDYRETQYF | TGTGCCAGCAGCCAATCTAGCGATTACCGAGAGACCCAGTACTTC
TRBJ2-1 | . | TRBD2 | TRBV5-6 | CASRTGTSVAEQFF | TGTGCCAGCCGGACCGGGACTAGCGTTGCGGAGCAGTTCTTC
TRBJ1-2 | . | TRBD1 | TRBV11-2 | CASSYGTDYGYTF | TGTGCCAGCAGCTATGGGACAGACTATGGCTACACCTTC
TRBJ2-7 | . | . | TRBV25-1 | CASTSRGGEQYF | TGTGCCAGCACGTCGCGAGGGGGCGAGCAGTACTTC
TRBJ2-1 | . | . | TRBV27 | CASSWAPTYNEQFF | TGTGCCAGCAGCTGGGCACCAACTTACAATGAGCAGTTCTTC
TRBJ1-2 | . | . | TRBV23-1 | CASSPSTGSYGYTF | TGCGCCAGCAGTCCCTCAACAGGGAGCTATGGCTACACCTTC
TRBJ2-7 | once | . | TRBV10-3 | CAISEAPGENEQYF | TGTGCCATCAGTGAGGCTCCCGGGGAAAACGAGCAGTACTTC
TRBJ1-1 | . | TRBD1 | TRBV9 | CASSGLDRVENTEAFF | TGTGCCAGCAGCGGACTCGACAGGGTGGAGAACACTGAAGCTTTCTTT
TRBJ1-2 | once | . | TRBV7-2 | CASSLVSGGGNGGYTF | TGTGCCAGCAGCTTAGTCTCTGGGGGAGGGAACGGTGGCTACACCTTC
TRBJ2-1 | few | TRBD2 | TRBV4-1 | CASSQTSGRRGNEQFF | TGCGCCAGCAGCCAGACTAGCGGGAGGCGCGGCAATGAGCAGTTCTTC
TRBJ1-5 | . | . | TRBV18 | CASSPAGAVPLNQPQHF | TGTGCCAGCTCACCGGCGGGGGCCGTTCCCTTAAATCAGCCCCAGCATTTT
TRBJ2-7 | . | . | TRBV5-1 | CASSLGDSPYEQYF | TGCGCCAGCAGCTTGGGAGACAGTCCCTACGAGCAGTACTTC
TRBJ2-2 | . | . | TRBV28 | CASRGGGTTGELFF | TGTGCCAGCAGGGGGGGTGGGACCACCGGGGAGCTGTTTTTT
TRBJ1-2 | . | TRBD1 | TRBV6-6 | CASSYLRDRGYGYTF | TGTGCCAGCAGTTACCTTAGGGACAGGGGATATGGCTACACCTTC
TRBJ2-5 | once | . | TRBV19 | CASSIARGQETQYF | TGTGCCAGTAGTATAGCGCGGGGCCAGGAGACCCAGTACTTC
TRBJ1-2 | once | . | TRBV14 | CASSPLGGGPTDYGYTF | TGTGCCAGCAGCCCGTTAGGGGGGGGACCGACGGACTATGGCTACACCTTC
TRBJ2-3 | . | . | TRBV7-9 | CASSLNRDTFTDTQYF | TGTGCCAGCAGCTTAAACCGGGACACCTTCACAGATACGCAGTATTTT
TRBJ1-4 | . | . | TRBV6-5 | CASSSGGGDWEKLFF | TGTGCCAGCAGCTCGGGGGGGGGCGATTGGGAAAAACTGTTTTTT
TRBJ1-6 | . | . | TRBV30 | CAWTEEYNSPLHF | TGTGCCTGGACTGAGGAGTATAATTCACCCCTCCACTTT
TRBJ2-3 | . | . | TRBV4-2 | CASSHFRQGTDTQYF | TGTGCCAGCAGCCACTTCCGACAGGGCACAGATACGCAGTATTTT
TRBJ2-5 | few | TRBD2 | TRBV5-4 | CASSFLGSGATQYF | TGTGCCAGCAGCTTCTTGGGTAGCGGGGCGACCCAGTACTTC
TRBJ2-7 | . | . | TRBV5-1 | CASSSAFEGGEQYF | TGCGCCAGCAGCTCGGCCTTCGAGGGCGGCGAGCAGTACTTC
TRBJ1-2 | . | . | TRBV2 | CASSPVSNYGYTF | TGTGCCAGCAGTCCGGTTTCTAACTATGGCTACACCTTC
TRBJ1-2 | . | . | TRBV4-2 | CASSQDTVSGYDGYTF | TGTGCCAGCAGCCAAGATACGGTGTCGGGGTACGATGGCTACACCTTC
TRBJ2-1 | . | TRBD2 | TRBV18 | CASSPLLAGGPSEQFF | TGTGCCAGCTCACCCCTACTAGCGGGAGGGCCTAGTGAGCAGTTCTTC
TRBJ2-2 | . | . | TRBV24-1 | CATSDLLQANTGELFF | TGTGCCACCAGTGATTTGTTACAGGCGAACACCGGGGAGCTGTTTTTT
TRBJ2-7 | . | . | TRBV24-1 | CATSDPRESSYEQYF | TGTGCCACCAGTGATCCCCGAGAAAGCTCCTACGAGCAGTACTTC
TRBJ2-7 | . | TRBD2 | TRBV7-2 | CASSLGFGLAYEQYF | TGTGCCAGCAGCTTAGGATTTGGACTAGCTTACGAGCAGTACTTC
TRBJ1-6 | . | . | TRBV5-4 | CASSLRERNSPLHF | TGTGCCAGCAGCTTACGGGAACGAAATTCACCCCTCCACTTT
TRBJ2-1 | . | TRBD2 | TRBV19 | CASSPSGSSSNEQFF | TGTGCCAGTAGTCCTAGCGGGAGTAGTTCTAATGAGCAGTTCTTC
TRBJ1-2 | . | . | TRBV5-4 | CASSLETAGLGYTF | TGTGCCAGCAGCTTGGAAACAGCAGGTCTTGGCTACACCTTC
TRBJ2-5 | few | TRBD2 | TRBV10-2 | CASSVPPWREREETQYF | TGCGCCAGCAGTGTCCCCCCTTGGCGGGAGCGGGAAGAGACCCAGTACTTC
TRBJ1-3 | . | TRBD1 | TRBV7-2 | CASSLGGTDSGNTIYF | TGTGCCAGCAGCTTAGGGGGGACAGACTCTGGAAACACCATATATTTT
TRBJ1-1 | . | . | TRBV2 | CASSEWMAGRTEAFF | TGTGCCAGCAGTGAATGGATGGCTGGCAGGACTGAAGCTTTCTTT
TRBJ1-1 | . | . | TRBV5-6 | CASSLGRTEEAFF | TGTGCCAGCAGCTTGGGGCGGACAGAAGAAGCTTTCTTT
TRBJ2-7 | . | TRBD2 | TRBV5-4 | CASSLAGTSGEHSEQYF | TGTGCCAGCAGCTTGGCCGGGACTAGCGGAGAACATAGCGAGCAGTACTTC
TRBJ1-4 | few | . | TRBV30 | CAWSVTPPGALNEKLFF | TGTGCCTGGAGTGTCACACCCCCAGGGGCCCTTAATGAAAAACTGTTTTTT
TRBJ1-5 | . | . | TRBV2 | CASSEGRLNQPQHF | TGTGCCAGCAGTGAGGGGAGGCTCAATCAGCCCCAGCATTTT
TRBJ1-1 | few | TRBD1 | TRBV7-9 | CATETGTGGSEAFF | TGTGCCACAGAGACCGGGACAGGAGGAAGTGAAGCTTTCTTT